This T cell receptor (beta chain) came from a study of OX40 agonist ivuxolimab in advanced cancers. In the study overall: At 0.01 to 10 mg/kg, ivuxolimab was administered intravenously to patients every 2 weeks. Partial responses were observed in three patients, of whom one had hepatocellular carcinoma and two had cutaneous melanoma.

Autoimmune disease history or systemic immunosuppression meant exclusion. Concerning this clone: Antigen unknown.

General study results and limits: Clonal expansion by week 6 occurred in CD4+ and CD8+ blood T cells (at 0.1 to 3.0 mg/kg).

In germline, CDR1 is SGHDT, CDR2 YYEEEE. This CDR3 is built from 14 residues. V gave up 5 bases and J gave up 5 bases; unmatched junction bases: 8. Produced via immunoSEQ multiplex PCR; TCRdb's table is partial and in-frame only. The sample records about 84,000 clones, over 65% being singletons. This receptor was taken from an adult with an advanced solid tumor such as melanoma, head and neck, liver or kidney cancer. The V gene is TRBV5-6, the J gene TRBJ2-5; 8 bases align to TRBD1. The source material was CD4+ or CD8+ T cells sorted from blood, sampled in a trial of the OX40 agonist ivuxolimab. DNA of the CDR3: TGTGCCAGCAGGGGGACAGGAGAAGGGGAGACCCAGTACTTC. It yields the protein CASRGTGEGETQYF.